This T cell receptor beta chain was identified in a study of blood T cell repertoires in COVID-19. In the original workflow: Estimation of nucleated cell counts was performed using reference gene primer amplification. Profiling relied on immunoSEQ multiplex PCR, and the TCRdb table lists in-frame clones only, not all of them. The V and J calls and the clone size are those of that table, but D and trimming were determined from the DNA. The repertoire includes 170,000 or so clones, more than 85% of them detected once, and under 0.65% sits in the top ten. Seattle's cohort entered during active infection and was followed longitudinally. Germline CDR1 reads SGHDT; CDR2 reads YYEEEE. This CDR3 is built from 14 residues. V shed 0 bases and J 4 bases; nucleotides not matched to a gene: 1.

This clonotype was sampled from a man aged 55 to 70 with COVID-19, enrolled during active disease. V gene TRBV5-6 combines with J gene TRBJ1-1; TRBD1 aligns across 9 bases. Sequencing was carried out using peripheral blood. This CDR3 is CASSLVDRGTEAFF. DNA for the CDR3: TGTGCCAGCAGCTTGGTGGACAGGGGCACTGAAGCTTTCTTT.